This entry describes one TCR beta chain. Its antigen is not known. This sample was taken from a study of T-cell memory formation after mild COVID-19. Study-wide context: Most TCR clusters belonged to a single donor. Study results and limitations: Clones from the second wave (peaking day 37) had unconfirmed SARS-CoV-2 specificity.

V dropped 2 bases and J dropped 6 bases, with 8 bases sitting between them. This CDR3 is 12 amino acids long. Germline V gene sequence: CDR1 SQVTM, CDR2 ANQGSEA. TCRdb independently ran MiXCR on the 5' RACE reads; one entry per CDR3 protein. The data show some 110,000 distinct CDR3 sequences, roughly 12% seen once. The genes are TRBV29-1 and TRBJ2-1; D remains ambiguous. The sequence was collected from an adult woman who had mild COVID-19 (a few samples of this study predate the infection). Cell type and time point are not known. The specimen sequenced was PBMCs or a T cell subset sorted from them (not recorded which). The CDR3 nucleotides read TGCAGCGTTGAAAGGGCATTCAATGAGCAGTTCTTC. This gives the protein CSVERAFNEQFF.